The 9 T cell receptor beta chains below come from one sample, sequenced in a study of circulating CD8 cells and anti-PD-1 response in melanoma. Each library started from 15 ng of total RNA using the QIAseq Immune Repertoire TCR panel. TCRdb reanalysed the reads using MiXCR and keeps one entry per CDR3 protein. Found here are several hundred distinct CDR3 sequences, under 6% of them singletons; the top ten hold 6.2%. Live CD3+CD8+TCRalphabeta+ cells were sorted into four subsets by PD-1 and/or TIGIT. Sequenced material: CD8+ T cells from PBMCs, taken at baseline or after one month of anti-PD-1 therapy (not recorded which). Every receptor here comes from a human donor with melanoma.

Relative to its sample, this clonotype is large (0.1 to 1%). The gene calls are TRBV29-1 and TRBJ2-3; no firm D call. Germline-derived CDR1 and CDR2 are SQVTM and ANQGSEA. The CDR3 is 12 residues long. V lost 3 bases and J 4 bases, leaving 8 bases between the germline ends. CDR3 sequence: CSVEVRPDTQYF. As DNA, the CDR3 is TGCAGCGTTGAGGTCCGGCCAGATACGCAGTATTTT.

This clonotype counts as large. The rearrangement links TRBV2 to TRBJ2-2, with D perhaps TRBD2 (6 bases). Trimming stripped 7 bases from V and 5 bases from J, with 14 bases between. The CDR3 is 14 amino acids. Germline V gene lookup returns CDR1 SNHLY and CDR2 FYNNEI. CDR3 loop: CASTHGSATGELFF. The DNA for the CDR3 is TGTGCCAGCACCCACGGGAGTGCGACCGGGGAGCTGTTTTTT.

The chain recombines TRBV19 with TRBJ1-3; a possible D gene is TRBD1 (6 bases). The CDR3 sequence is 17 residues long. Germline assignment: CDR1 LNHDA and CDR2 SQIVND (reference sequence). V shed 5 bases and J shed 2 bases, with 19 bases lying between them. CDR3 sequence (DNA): TGTGCCAGTAGTCTAGGGAGACTACAGGGACCTGGAAACACCATATATTTT. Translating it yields CASSLGRLQGPGNTIYF.

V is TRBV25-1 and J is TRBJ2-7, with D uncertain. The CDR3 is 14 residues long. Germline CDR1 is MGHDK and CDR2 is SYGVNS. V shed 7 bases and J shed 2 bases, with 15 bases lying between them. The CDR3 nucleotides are TGTGCCAGCACGGCCCTCGGGCTCCCCTACGAGCAGTACTTC. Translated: CASTALGLPYEQYF.

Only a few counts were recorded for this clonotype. In DNA, the CDR3 is TGTGCCAGCTCACCACTAGGCACAGATACGCAGTATTTT. The encoded protein is CASSPLGTDTQYF. V and J are TRBV18 and TRBJ2-3, with D uncertain. In germline, CDR1 is KGHSH, CDR2 LQKENI. V was trimmed by 1 base and J by 1 base, leaving 3 bases between them. The CDR3 sequence is 13 residues long.

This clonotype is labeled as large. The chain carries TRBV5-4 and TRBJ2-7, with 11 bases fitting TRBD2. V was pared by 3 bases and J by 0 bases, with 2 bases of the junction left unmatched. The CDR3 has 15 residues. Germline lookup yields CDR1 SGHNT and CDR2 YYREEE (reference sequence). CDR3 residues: CASSWTSGYSYEQYF. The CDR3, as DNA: TGTGCCAGCAGCTGGACTAGCGGGTACTCCTACGAGCAGTACTTC.

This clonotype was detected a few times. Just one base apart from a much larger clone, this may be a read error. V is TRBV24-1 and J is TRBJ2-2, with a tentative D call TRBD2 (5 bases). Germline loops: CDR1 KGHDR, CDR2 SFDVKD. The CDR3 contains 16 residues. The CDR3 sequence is CATSDLDVTNTGEPFF. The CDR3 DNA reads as TGTGCCACCAGTGACTTGGACGTAACGAACACCGGGGAGCCGTTTTTT.

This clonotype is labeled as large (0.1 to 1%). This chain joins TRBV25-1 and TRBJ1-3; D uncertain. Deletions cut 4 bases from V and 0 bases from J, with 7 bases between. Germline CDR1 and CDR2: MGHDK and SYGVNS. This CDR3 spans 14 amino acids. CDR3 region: CASSGLDSGNTIYF. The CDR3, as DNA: TGTGCCAGCAGTGGTCTCGACTCTGGAAACACCATATATTTT.

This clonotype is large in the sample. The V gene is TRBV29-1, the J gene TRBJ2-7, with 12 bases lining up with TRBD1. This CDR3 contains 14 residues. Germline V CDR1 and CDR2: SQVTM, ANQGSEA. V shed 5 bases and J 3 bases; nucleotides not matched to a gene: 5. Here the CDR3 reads CSVPGTGGLYEQYF. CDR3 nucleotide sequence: TGCAGCGTTCCCGGGACAGGGGGCCTCTACGAGCAGTACTTC.